The next 7 T cell receptor beta chains were all read from a single sample in a study of shared clonotypes between healthy human individuals. This table comes from immunoSEQ multiplex PCR, and its TCRdb copy is limited to in-frame clones, with some not included. Of some 900,000 clones in the sample, around three quarters were seen once. Source material: memory CD4+ T cells sorted from blood. Subset of the sample: CD45RA-negative fraction. The source is a young man in good health.

V is TRBV5-4 and J is TRBJ2-1; TRBD2 matches at 14 bases. Germline V gene lookup returns CDR1 SGHNT and CDR2 YYREEE (reference sequence). The J segment lost 7 bases and the V segment lost 0 bases, leaving 0 bases of the junction unmatched. The CDR3 sequence is 15 residues long. Here the CDR3 reads CASSLGLAGGNEQFF. CDR3 nucleotide sequence: TGTGCCAGCAGCTTGGGACTAGCGGGAGGGAATGAGCAGTTCTTC.

The sample holds a few counts of this clone. The CDR3 DNA reads TGTGCCTGGAGTGTAGGAGGACAGGGGGTCTACGAGCAGTACTTC. This translates into CAWSVGGQGVYEQYF. The chain carries TRBV30 and TRBJ2-7; 10 bases line up with TRBD1. Germline trimming cut 0 bases from V and 3 bases from J; bases unmatched to any gene: 5. CDR1 and CDR2 from the germline V gene are GTSNPN and SVGIG (reference sequence). The CDR3 has 15 amino acids.

This clone was counted a few times. The rearrangement joins TRBV28 to TRBJ2-3, with D possibly being TRBD1 (5 bases). Deletions cut 6 bases from V and 2 bases from J, with 15 bases between. The CDR3 is made up of 15 amino acids. CDR1 is MDHEN and CDR2 is SYDVKM in the germline V gene. DNA of the CDR3: TGTGCCAGCAGCTCCTCCAGGGATACCACAGATACGCAGTATTTT. Its translation is CASSSSRDTTDTQYF.

The count of this clone is one. The CDR3 loop reads CAWSARELFF. The CDR3 region has the DNA TGTGCCTGGAGTGCCCGGGAGCTGTTTTTT. V is TRBV30 and J is TRBJ2-2; D not resolved. This CDR3 contains 10 residues. The germline CDR1 and CDR2 sequences are GTSNPN and SVGIG (reference sequence). V was shortened by 1 base and J by 9 bases, with 3 bases between the two germline ends.

The rearrangement uses TRBV19 and TRBJ2-3; D unclear. Trimming removed 7 bases at V and 0 bases at J, with 5 bases between. The germline V gene has CDR1 LNHDA and CDR2 SQIVND (reference sequence). This CDR3 has 12 residues. DNA of the CDR3: TGTGCCAGTACCTCCAGCACAGATACGCAGTATTTT. Amino acids: CASTSSTDTQYF.

The rearrangement joins TRBV1 to TRBJ1-2. TRBV1 is noted as a pseudogene. The CDR3 loop spans 15 amino acids. CDR3 coding DNA: TGCACCAGCAGCCAAGATGCCAGCCGGGACTATGGCTACACCTTC. Its protein is CTSSQDASRDYGYTF.

The gene calls are TRBV27 and TRBJ2-7, with TRBD1 matching over 9 bases. Trimming removed 3 bases from V and 6 bases from J; junction bases left unmatched: 3. Germline V gives CDR1 MNHEY, CDR2 SMNVEV (reference sequence). CDR3 length: 13 amino acids. The CDR3 DNA is TGTGCCAGCAGTTTGACAGGGGGGAGCGAGCAGTACTTC. It codes for CASSLTGGSEQYF.